The 18 T cell receptor beta chains given below trace back to one sample, sequenced in a study of cytomegalovirus exposure and HLA in healthy donors. Data came from immunoSEQ multiplex PCR; TCRdb stores just in-frame clones and leaves some out. Among around 69,000 clones, 96% were seen once, and the ten largest hold 4.5%. Sequenced: PBMCs. These TCRs come from a woman aged 18-35 years in good health and CMV-seropositive.

The chain employs TRBV7-2 and TRBJ2-2; 8 nucleotides match TRBD1. In germline, CDR1 is SGHTA, CDR2 FQGNSA. The CDR3 contains 17 residues. V trimming: 2 bases; J trimming: 3 bases; junction bases outside the gene matches: 8. Written as DNA, the CDR3 is TGTGCCAGCAGCTTATATTGGACAGGGATCTACACCGGGGAGCTGTTTTTT. It translates to CASSLYWTGIYTGELFF.

As DNA, the CDR3 is TGTGCCAGTAGCCCCGACAGGGGAGCTGGAAACACCATATATTTT. Protein product: CASSPDRGAGNTIYF. The chain has TRBV19 and TRBJ1-3; 8 bases fit TRBD1. Germline CDR1 LNHDA, CDR2 SQIVND (reference sequence). The CDR3 consists of 15 residues. The V and J ends lost 6 bases and 2 bases, in that order; junction bases with no gene match: 6.

The chain recombines TRBV19 with TRBJ2-1; D is unclear. This CDR3 spans 11 amino acids. CDR1 is LNHDA and CDR2 is SQIVND in the germline V gene (reference sequence). Between the trimmed V and J ends, which lost 9 bases and 0 bases, there was a span of 3 bases. The CDR3 DNA reads TGTGCCAGCCGCTCCTACAATGAGCAGTTCTTC. It translates to CASRSYNEQFF.

This clone was counted a single time. J is TRBJ2-7 and V is TRBV5-8, with D possibly TRBD2 on 5 matching bases. This CDR3 spans 11 amino acids. Trimming pared 5 bases from V and 10 bases from J, leaving 13 bases between. Germline V gene sequence: CDR1 SGHTS, CDR2 YDEGEE. The CDR3 DNA reads TGTGCCAGCAGAGAGAGGGCGATTCAGTACTTC. Its translation is CASRERAIQYF.

This rearrangement joins TRBV21-1 to TRBJ2-7; no check of the table's D call, TRBD2, against the DNA was made. TRBV21-1 is an annotated pseudogene. The CDR3 extends over 9 amino acids. CDR3 in DNA: TGTGCCATCACGGGCGAGCAGTACTTC. Translation: CAITGEQYF.

The V and J genes are TRBV28 and TRBJ2-2; unclear D gene. CDR1 is MDHEN and CDR2 is SYDVKM in the germline V gene. Trimming stripped 7 bases from V and 4 bases from J, with 7 bases between. The CDR3 runs 12 residues. Here the CDR3 DNA reads TGTGCCAGCAATACTCCCACCGGGGAGCTGTTTTTT. Translation gives CASNTPTGELFF.

The chain uses TRBV28 and TRBJ2-7; D not resolved. Trimming took 1 base from V and 13 from J, leaving 11 bases between them. Germline CDR1 reads MDHEN; CDR2 reads SYDVKM. The CDR3 runs 11 residues. The CDR3 nucleotides read TGTGCCAGCAGTTTATATCCCGAACTCTACTTC. It specifies CASSLYPELYF. Filled out from reference TRBV28 and TRBJ2-7, the complete variable domain reads DVKVTQSSRYLVKRTGEKVFLECVQDMDHENMFWYRQDPGLGLRLIYFSYDVKMKEKGDIPEGYSVSREKKERFSLILESASTNQTSMYLCASSLYPELYFGPGTRLTVT.

The chain joins TRBV27 to TRBJ2-3; D unresolved. Germline assignment: CDR1 MNHEY and CDR2 SMNVEV (reference sequence). V lost 4 bases to trimming and J lost 2 bases, with 10 bases between them. The CDR3 totals 14 residues. The CDR3 DNA sequence: TGTGCCAGCAGTTCGGTCCCCTTCACAGATACGCAGTATTTT. Its translation is CASSSVPFTDTQYF.

The rearrangement uses TRBV7-6 and TRBJ2-3; TRBD2 matches at 8 bases. The V segment lost 1 base and the J segment 1 base; nucleotides outside the gene matches: 4. Per germline, CDR1 SGHVS and CDR2 FNYEAQ. This CDR3 spans 16 amino acids. The CDR3 DNA is TGTGCCAGCAGCTTAGATGCAGCGGGAGGCACAGATACGCAGTATTTT. It specifies CASSLDAAGGTDTQYF.

This chain joins TRBV27 and TRBJ2-2; D is perhaps TRBD1 (5 bases). The CDR3 runs 16 residues. V gave up 0 bases and J gave up 2 bases, with 10 bases separating them. The germline CDR1 and CDR2 sequences are MNHEY and SMNVEV (reference sequence). The CDR3 DNA follows: TGTGCCAGCAGTTTATCGAACAGGCCCAACACCGGGGAGCTGTTTTTT. Translated: CASSLSNRPNTGELFF.

The V and J genes are TRBV6-5 and TRBJ2-1, with 7 nucleotides matching TRBD1. Germline lookup yields CDR1 MNHEY and CDR2 SVGAGI. The CDR3 loop spans 13 amino acids. Trimming took 7 bases from V and 7 from J; bases not matched to a gene: 7. CDR3 in amino acids: CASTETGINEQFF. For the CDR3, the DNA is TGTGCCAGCACCGAGACAGGGATAAATGAGCAGTTCTTC.

This chain connects TRBV11-2 to TRBJ2-7, with a possible D match to TRBD2 (5 bases). Trimming took off 5 bases at V and 5 bases at J, with 19 bases between the two ends. Per the germline V gene, CDR1 is SGHAT and CDR2 is FQNNGV. The CDR3 totals 15 residues. The DNA for the CDR3 is TGTGCCAGCAGCCCCCCCTTGTTCGGGGTGCACGAGCAGTACTTC. Translating gives CASSPPLFGVHEQYF.

This rearrangement joins TRBV5-1 to TRBJ1-5; D remains ambiguous. Trimming cost V 0 bases and J 5 bases, with 12 bases left between them. Looked up from germline, CDR1 is SGHRS and CDR2 is YFSETQ. The CDR3 loop spans 15 amino acids. The CDR3 DNA reads TGCGCCAGCAGCTTGGCCGGAAGGGAGCATCAGCCCCAGCATTTT. It specifies CASSLAGREHQPQHF.

The V call is TRBV5-5, the J call TRBJ1-5, with 8 bases fitting TRBD1. The length of the CDR3 is 17 residues. V gave up 4 bases and J gave up 2 bases; unmatched junction bases: 11. The germline CDR1 and CDR2 sequences are SGHKS and YYEKEE (reference sequence). CDR3 nucleotides: TGTGCCAGCAGCAATATGACAGGGGCTAGGGGCAATCAGCCCCAGCATTTT. Translation: CASSNMTGARGNQPQHF.

The gene calls are TRBV28 and TRBJ2-4, with TRBD1 identical over 8 bases. The CDR3 loop spans 11 amino acids. The germline V gene has CDR1 MDHEN and CDR2 SYDVKM. J lost 11 bases, V lost 4 bases, and 1 base had no gene match. CDR3 DNA sequence: TGTGCCAGCAGTTCGACAGGGGTTCAGTACTTC. Its translation is CASSSTGVQYF.

In its sample, this clone was seen once. V is TRBV6-6 and J is TRBJ2-5, with D possibly being TRBD1 (5 bases). V gave up 2 bases and J gave up 4 bases, with 5 bases separating them. The V gene's germline CDR1 is MNHNY and CDR2 SVGAGI (reference sequence). The CDR3 extends over 12 amino acids. CDR3 in amino acids: CASSYQGETQYF. The CDR3 bases are TGTGCCAGCAGTTACCAGGGAGAGACCCAGTACTTC.

The genes are TRBV7-2 and TRBJ1-1; 8 nucleotides line up with TRBD1. Germline-derived CDR1 and CDR2 are SGHTA and FQGNSA. Trimming removed 5 bases from V and 7 bases from J; junction bases left unmatched: 9. The CDR3 length is 14 residues. CDR3 in DNA: TGTGCCAGCAGCCCCCCGGACAGGGAGGGTGAAGCTTTCTTT. Translating it yields CASSPPDREGEAFF.

J is TRBJ2-1 and V is TRBV28; 10 bases are a match to TRBD2. The CDR3 spans 13 residues. The germline V gene has CDR1 MDHEN and CDR2 SYDVKM. Trimming at V came to 8 bases and at J to 9 bases, leaving 7 bases not matched to a gene. The CDR3 spells CASGLAGVGEQFF. CDR3 coding DNA: TGTGCCAGCGGTCTAGCGGGAGTTGGTGAGCAGTTCTTC.